The TCR beta chain described here comes from a study of CDR3 diversity in severe acne. This clonotype showed up many times. CDR3 length equals 15 residues. Germline-derived CDR1 and CDR2 are ENHRY and SYGVKD. V dropped 2 bases and J dropped 4 bases, with 14 bases sitting between them. TCRdb ran MiXCR on the PCR reads and lists one entry per CDR3 protein. The data hold tens of thousands of distinct CDR3 sequences, with under 55% observed a single time. This sequence was found in a male donor with severe acne vulgaris. The chain couples TRBV10-3 to TRBJ1-2; a weak D match, TRBD1 (6 bases). Input material: blood. CDR3 bases: TGTGCCATCAGTGAGGGGGCGGGGGCACTCTATGGCTACACCTTC. This translates into CAISEGAGALYGYTF.